Included here is one T cell receptor (beta chain) sequence, with context. Authors' data handling: Estimation of nucleated cell counts relied on the amplification of reference gene primers. Libraries were prepared by immunoSEQ multiplex PCR; TCRdb keeps only in-frame clonotypes and omits some of them. The V and J calls and clone size were taken over from that table, and D and trimming were inferred from the DNA. The data contain around 300,000 clones, around nine tenths of them singletons. These data come from a study of blood T cell repertoires in COVID-19. In the study overall: PBMCs, B-cell-depleted T cells, or T cells were the source of the cDNA or gDNA that made up the material.

Study members were between about 18 and 95 years old and lived in some 22 US regions. The study counted Cohort 3 donors as recovered given two negative PCRs, clearance, or symptom resolution. Sequencing was performed on PBMCs or T cells enriched from blood (not recorded which). This receptor was identified in a woman in her thirties or forties who had recovered from COVID-19.

The CDR3 nucleotides read TGTGCCAGCAGCCGGAGGGCAGTAGCCTACGAGCAGTACTTC. As protein: CASSRRAVAYEQYF. V is TRBV2 and J is TRBJ2-7; D might be TRBD2 (6 bases). V was shortened by 6 bases and J by 2 bases, with 14 bases between the two germline ends. This CDR3 comprises 14 residues. Germline lookup yields CDR1 SNHLY and CDR2 FYNNEI.